The sample holds many counts of the clone carrying this T cell receptor beta chain. Its antigen remains unidentified. The record originates from a study of T cells in Graves' hyperthyroidism and ophthalmopathy. Study observations and caveats: Before onset, by a median of around 6.1 months, the model predicted ophthalmopathy. Blood also showed most of the thyroid clonotypes that were expanded above 0.001.

TCR beta CDR3 sequences were amplified from RNA transcripts. A first-round RT-PCR of the TCR CDR3 used the HTBI primer set. Each CDR3 protein is one row after TCRdb ran MiXCR on the multiplex PCR reads. The sample contains 500,000 to 650,000 distinct CDR3 sequences, 15% to 20% of which appear only once. Patients showing uncontrolled infection, other autoimmune disease, pregnancy or lactation were ineligible. PBMCs were sourced from roughly 9.3 ml fresh peripheral blood. The clonotype comes from a woman under 30 with Graves' ophthalmopathy. Sequencing used blood.

The CDR3 bases are TGTGCCTGGAATCCGGGACAGGTCTACAATGAGCAGTTCTTC. Amino acids: CAWNPGQVYNEQFF. The chain employs TRBV30 and TRBJ2-1; 8 bases are a match to TRBD1. This CDR3 spans 14 amino acids. Germline CDR1 and CDR2: GTSNPN and SVGIG (reference sequence). V shed 4 bases and J 3 bases; nucleotides not matched to a gene: 5.